This T cell receptor beta chain was identified during a study of T cells in women clearing cervical HPV infection. Study as a whole: Controls' single incident HPV16 infection cleared within 12 months without precancer. For cases, blood was sampled a median 149 days after lesion detection, interquartile range about 90 to 210 days. Study-wide findings and caveats: Controls had more TRBV6-7 (approximately 0.15%) than cases (approximately 0.11%). A classifier using richness and V gene abundances reached an AUC of approximately 0.8.

The CDR3 has 14 residues. Germline CDR1 and CDR2: SEHNR and FQNEAQ (reference sequence). Of note for this clone: No antigen is known for it. The read ends 3 residues early relative to the CDR3; the germline J gene fills the gap.

The protocol was immunoSEQ multiplex PCR, while the TCRdb copy is restricted to in-frame clones and leaves out a portion. There are roughly 20,000 clones in the sample, with about 5.2% held by the top ten. The clonotype comes from a woman between 18 and 69 years old with a cervical HPV16 infection that either progressed to CIN3+ or cleared (not recorded which). V usage is TRBV7-9 and J usage is TRBJ2-3; TRBD1 aligns across 8 bases. Sequencing input: blood buffy coat. The CDR3 loop reads CAGGRTGLGETQYF. Incomplete CDR3 DNA: TGTGCCGGGGGACGGACAGGGCTGGGGGAGACG. The whole variable domain, remainder taken from reference TRBV7-9 and TRBJ2-3, is DTGVSQNPRHKITKRGQNVTFRCDPISEHNRLYWYRQTLGQGPEFLTYFQNEAQLEKSRLLSDRFSAERPKGSFSTLEIQRTEQGDSAMYLCAGGRTGLGETQYFGPGTRLTVL.